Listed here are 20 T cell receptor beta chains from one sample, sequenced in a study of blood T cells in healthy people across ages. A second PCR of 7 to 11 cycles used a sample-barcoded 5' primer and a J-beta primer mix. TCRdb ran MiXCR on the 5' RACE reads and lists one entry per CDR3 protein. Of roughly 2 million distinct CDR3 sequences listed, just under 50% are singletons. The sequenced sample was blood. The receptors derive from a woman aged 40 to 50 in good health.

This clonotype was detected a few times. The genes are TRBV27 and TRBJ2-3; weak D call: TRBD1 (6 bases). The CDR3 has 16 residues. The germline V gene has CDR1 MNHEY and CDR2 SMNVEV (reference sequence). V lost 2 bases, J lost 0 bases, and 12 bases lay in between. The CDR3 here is CASSLAQGPSTDTQYF. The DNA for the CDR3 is TGTGCCAGCAGTTTAGCGCAGGGGCCAAGCACAGATACGCAGTATTTT.

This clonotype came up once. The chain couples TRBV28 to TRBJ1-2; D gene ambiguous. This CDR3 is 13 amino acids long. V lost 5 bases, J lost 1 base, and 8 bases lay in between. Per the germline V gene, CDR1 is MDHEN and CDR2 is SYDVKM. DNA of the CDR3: TGTGCCAGCAGTCCAACAAATAACTATGGCTACACCTTC. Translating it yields CASSPTNNYGYTF.

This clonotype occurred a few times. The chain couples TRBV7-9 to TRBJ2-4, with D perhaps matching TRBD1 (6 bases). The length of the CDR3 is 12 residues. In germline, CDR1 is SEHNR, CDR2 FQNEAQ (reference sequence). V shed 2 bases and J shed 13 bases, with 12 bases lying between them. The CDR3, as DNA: TGTGCCAGCAGCTTAACAGGGTGGGAGCAGTACTTC. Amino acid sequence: CASSLTGWEQYF.

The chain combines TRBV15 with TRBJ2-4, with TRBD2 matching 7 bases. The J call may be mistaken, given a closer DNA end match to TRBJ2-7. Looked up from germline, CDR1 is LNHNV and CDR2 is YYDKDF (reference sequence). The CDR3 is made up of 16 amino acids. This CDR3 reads CATSRDVVAGSYEQYF. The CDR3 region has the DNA TGTGCCACCAGCAGAGATGTGGTAGCGGGCTCCTACGAGCAGTACTTC.

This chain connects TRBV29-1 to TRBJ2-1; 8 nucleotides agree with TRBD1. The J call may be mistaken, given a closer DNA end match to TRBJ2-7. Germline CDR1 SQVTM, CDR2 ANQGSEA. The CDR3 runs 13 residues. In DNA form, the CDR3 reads TGCAGCGTTCAGACAGGGGTGGGCAATGAGCAGTACTTC. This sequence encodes CSVQTGVGNEQYF.

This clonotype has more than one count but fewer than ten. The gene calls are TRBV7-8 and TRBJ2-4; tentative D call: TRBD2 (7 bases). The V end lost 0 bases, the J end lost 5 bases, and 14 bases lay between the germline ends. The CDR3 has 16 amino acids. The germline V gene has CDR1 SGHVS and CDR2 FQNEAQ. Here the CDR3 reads CASSLAGGGLENIQYF. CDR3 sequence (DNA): TGTGCCAGCAGCTTAGCTGGGGGGGGCCTAGAAAACATTCAGTACTTC.

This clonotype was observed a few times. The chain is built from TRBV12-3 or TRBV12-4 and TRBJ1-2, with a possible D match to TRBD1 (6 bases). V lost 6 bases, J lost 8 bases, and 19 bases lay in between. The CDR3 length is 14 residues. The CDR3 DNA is TGTGCCAGCAGCCTGACAGGATCGGGGAAGGGCTACACCTTC. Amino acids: CASSLTGSGKGYTF.

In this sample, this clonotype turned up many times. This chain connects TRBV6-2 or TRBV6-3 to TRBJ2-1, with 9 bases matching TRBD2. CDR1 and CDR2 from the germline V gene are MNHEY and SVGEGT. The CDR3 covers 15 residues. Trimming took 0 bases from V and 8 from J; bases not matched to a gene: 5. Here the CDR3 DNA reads TGTGCCAGCAGTTACTCGGGCGGGGGGGCTGATGAGCAGTTCTTC. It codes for CASSYSGGGADEQFF.

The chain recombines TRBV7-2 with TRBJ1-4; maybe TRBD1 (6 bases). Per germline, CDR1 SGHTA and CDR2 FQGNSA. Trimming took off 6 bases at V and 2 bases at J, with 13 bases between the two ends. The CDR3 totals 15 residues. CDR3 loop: CASRSSRGTNEKLFF. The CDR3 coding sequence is TGTGCCAGCAGATCAAGTAGGGGGACTAATGAAAAACTGTTTTTT.

Written as DNA, the CDR3 is TGTGCCAGCAGCTTAGTGGGCAGTTCGACCTACGAGCAGTACTTC. This sequence encodes CASSLVGSSTYEQYF. The chain employs TRBV7-8 and TRBJ2-7; unclear D gene. The germline V and J ends were trimmed by 1 base and 2 bases, with 12 bases remaining between them. CDR1 and CDR2 from the germline V gene are SGHVS and FQNEAQ. This CDR3 region has 15 residues.

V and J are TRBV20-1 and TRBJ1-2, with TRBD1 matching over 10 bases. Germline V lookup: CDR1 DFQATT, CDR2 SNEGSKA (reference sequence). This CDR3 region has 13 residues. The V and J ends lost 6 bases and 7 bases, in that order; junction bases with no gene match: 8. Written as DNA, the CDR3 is TGCAGTGCAACGACAGGGGGCGGTCCTGGCTACACCTTC. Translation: CSATTGGGPGYTF.

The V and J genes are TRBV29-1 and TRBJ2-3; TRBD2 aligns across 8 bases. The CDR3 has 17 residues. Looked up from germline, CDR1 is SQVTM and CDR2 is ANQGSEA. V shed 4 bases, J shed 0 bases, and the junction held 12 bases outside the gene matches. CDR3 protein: CSVVTAGAPISTDTQYF. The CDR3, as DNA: TGCAGCGTTGTAACAGCGGGGGCCCCTATAAGCACAGATACGCAGTATTTT.

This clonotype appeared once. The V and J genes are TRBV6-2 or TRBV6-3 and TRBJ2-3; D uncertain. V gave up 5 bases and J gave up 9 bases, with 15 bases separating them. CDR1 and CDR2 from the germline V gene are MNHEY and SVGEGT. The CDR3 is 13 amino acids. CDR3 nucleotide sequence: TGTGCCAGCAGTCCTCAGGAGATGGAAACGCAGTATTTT. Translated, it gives CASSPQEMETQYF.

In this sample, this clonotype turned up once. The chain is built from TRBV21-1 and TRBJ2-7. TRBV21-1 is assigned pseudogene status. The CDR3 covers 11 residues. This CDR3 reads CANVPPYEQYF. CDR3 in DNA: TGTGCCAACGTCCCTCCTTACGAGCAGTACTTC.

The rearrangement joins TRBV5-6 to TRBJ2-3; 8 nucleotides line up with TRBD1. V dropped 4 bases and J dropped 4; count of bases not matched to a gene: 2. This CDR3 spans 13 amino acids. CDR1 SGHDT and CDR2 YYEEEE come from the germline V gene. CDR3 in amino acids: CASSTGQADTQYF. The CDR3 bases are TGTGCCAGCAGCACGGGACAGGCAGATACGCAGTATTTT.

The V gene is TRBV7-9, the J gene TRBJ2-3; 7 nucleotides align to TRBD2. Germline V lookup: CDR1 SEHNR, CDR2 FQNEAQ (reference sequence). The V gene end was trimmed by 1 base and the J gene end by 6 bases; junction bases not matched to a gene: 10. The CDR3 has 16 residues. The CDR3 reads CASSLGTASGADTQYF. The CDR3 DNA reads TGTGCCAGCAGCTTAGGAACGGCTAGCGGTGCGGATACGCAGTATTTT.

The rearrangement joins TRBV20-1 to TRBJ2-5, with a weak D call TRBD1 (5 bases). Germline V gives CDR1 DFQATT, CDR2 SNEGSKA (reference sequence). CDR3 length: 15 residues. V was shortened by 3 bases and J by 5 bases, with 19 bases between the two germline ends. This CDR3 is CSARAFGAPRETQYF. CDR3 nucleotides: TGCAGTGCTAGGGCGTTTGGGGCCCCAAGGGAGACCCAGTACTTC.

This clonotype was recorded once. CDR3 sequence reads: CASSYLKTSGGRETQYF. DNA of the CDR3: TGTGCCAGCAGTTACCTCAAGACTAGCGGGGGCCGGGAGACCCAGTACTTC. The chain uses TRBV6-2 or TRBV6-3 and TRBJ2-5, with 12 bases that match TRBD2. The CDR3 has 17 residues. Trimming removed 2 bases from V and 5 bases from J; junction bases left unmatched: 9. CDR1 MNHEY and CDR2 SVGEGT come from the germline V gene.

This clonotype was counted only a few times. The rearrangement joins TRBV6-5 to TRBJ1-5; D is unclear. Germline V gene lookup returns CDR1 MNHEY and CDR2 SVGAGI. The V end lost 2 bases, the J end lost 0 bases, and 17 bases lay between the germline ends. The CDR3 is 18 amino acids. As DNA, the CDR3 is TGTGCCAGCAGTTACCCAGAGGGAATCACGAATAGCAATCAGCCCCAGCATTTT. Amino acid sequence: CASSYPEGITNSNQPQHF.

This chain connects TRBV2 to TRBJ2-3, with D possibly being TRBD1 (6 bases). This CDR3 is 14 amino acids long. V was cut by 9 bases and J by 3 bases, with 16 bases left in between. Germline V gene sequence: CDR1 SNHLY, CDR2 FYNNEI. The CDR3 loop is CASHRRQVTDTQYF. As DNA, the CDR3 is TGTGCCAGTCATAGAAGACAGGTAACAGATACGCAGTATTTT. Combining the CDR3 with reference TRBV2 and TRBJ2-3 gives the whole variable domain EPEVTQTPSHQVTQMGQEVILRCVPISNHLYFYWYRQILGQKVEFLVSFYNNEISEKSEIFDDQFSVERPDGSNFTLKIRSTKLEDSAMYFCASHRRQVTDTQYFGPGTRLTVL.